The TCR beta chain described here comes from a study of cytomegalovirus exposure and HLA in healthy donors. TCRdb keeps only in-frame clones here, not all; method: immunoSEQ multiplex PCR. The sample shows 100,000 to 130,000 clones, about 85% of them seen only once. This CDR3 spans 16 amino acids. Germline V CDR1 and CDR2: SGDLS, YYNGEE. The V and J ends lost 1 base and 3 bases respectively, with 16 bases between them. The sample was PBMCs. The origin of this receptor is a woman aged 18-29 years in good health and CMV-seronegative. This sequence joins TRBV9 and TRBJ1-1; D unclear. The CDR3 DNA is TGTGCCAGCAGCGTATCGTCCAGGCCCACGTACACTGAAGCTTTCTTT. Translated, it gives CASSVSSRPTYTEAFF.